This passage covers 3 T cell receptor beta chains from one sample sequenced in a study of blood T cell repertoires in COVID-19. Sequencing was performed with immunoSEQ multiplex PCR; in TCRdb, only in-frame clones are kept and a portion is missing. Counted here are some 220,000 clones, about 90% occurring once; the ten biggest clones make up about 0.79%. The sample taken for sequencing was peripheral blood. The receptors stem from a young man with COVID-19, enrolled during active disease.

This chain connects TRBV11-3 to TRBJ2-7, with 7 bases that match TRBD1. The junction had 7 bases not matched to a gene; V was cut back by 6 bases and J by 5 bases. This CDR3 contains 13 residues. Germline assignment: CDR1 SGHNT and CDR2 YENEEA. In DNA form, the CDR3 reads TGTGCCAGCAGTTATACAGGGGACCACGAGCAGTACTTC. It specifies CASSYTGDHEQYF.

V and J are TRBV3-1 (or the pseudogene TRBV3-2) and TRBJ1-1, with D uncertain. This CDR3 spans 13 amino acids. Trimming stripped 2 bases from V and 0 bases from J, with 4 bases between. Per the germline V gene, CDR1 is LGHDT and CDR2 is YNNKEL (reference sequence). CDR3 amino acids: CASSQQMNTEAFF. Here the CDR3 DNA reads TGTGCCAGCAGCCAACAAATGAACACTGAAGCTTTCTTT.

The gene calls are TRBV9 and TRBJ1-1; 8 nucleotides agree with TRBD1. V trimming: 0 bases; J trimming: 5 bases; junction bases outside the gene matches: 9. The CDR3 runs to 16 residues. CDR1 is SGDLS, CDR2 YYNGEE, per germline. The CDR3 region has the DNA TGTGCCAGCAGCGTAGCTTCCCAGGGGGCGATTACTGAAGCTTTCTTT. As protein: CASSVASQGAITEAFF.